A selection of T cell receptor beta chains follows, all from one sample in a study of cytomegalovirus exposure and HLA in healthy donors. TCRdb keeps only in-frame clones here, not all; method: immunoSEQ multiplex PCR. The table includes 150,000 to 200,000 clones, roughly 82% detected once. Sequences were obtained from PBMCs. These receptors originate from a young woman in good health and CMV-seronegative. Each CDR3 is given with its conserved first and last residue. A D gene is named only where the DNA matches it firmly. A row's size may be missing; if present it is once, few, many or a size class.

cdr3_aa cdr3_nt j_call v_call clone_size d_call
CASSLALGTSGIYEQYF TGTGCCAGCAGCTTAGCGTTGGGGACTAGCGGGATCTACGAGCAGTACTTC TRBJ2-7 TRBV7-9 - TRBD2
CASSSAGYGYTF TGCGCCAGCAGTTCCGCAGGGTACGGCTACACCTTC TRBJ1-2 TRBV10-1 - -
CASSEDRDLGQYF TGTGCCAGCAGTGAGGACAGGGATTTGGGGCAGTACTTC TRBJ2-7 TRBV6-1 once TRBD1
CASSSLGLAQETQYF TGTGCCAGCAGTTCCCTCGGACTAGCGCAAGAGACCCAGTACTTC TRBJ2-5 TRBV27 - TRBD2
CASSYRHEGEQYF TGTGCCAGCAGTTATCGACATGAGGGAGAGCAGTACTTC TRBJ2-7 TRBV6-5 once -
CASSIADRFGYTF TGTGCCAGTAGTATAGCGGACAGGTTTGGCTACACCTTC TRBJ1-2 TRBV19 - TRBD1
CASSPNAKDRLSTFF TGTGCCAGTAGCCCGAATGCGAAGGACAGGCTTAGTACCTTCTTC TRBJ1-2 TRBV19 - TRBD1
CASSISRDRGEKLFF TGTGCCAGTAGTATTTCCCGGGACAGGGGTGAAAAACTGTTTTTT TRBJ1-4 TRBV19 - TRBD1
CASYTADLNTGELFF TGCGCCAGCTATACAGCCGACCTAAACACCGGGGAGCTGTTTTTT TRBJ2-2 TRBV5-1 once -
CASTPTGDYGYTF TGTGCCAGCACCCCGACAGGGGACTATGGCTACACCTTC TRBJ1-2 TRBV6-6 - TRBD1
CASGLVEREWGTDTQYF TGTGCTAGTGGTTTGGTCGAGCGGGAGTGGGGCACAGATACGCAGTATTTT TRBJ2-3 TRBV12-5 - TRBD2
CASSMSRLNGANEQFF TGTGCCAGTAGTATGTCCCGACTAAACGGAGCAAATGAGCAGTTCTTC TRBJ2-1 TRBV19 - -
CASKEAGGPTDTQYF TGTGCCAGTAAAGAAGCGGGAGGGCCGACAGATACGCAGTATTTT TRBJ2-3 TRBV19 - TRBD2
CASSYPGQLSGNTIYF TGTGCCAGCAGTTACCCGGGACAGCTCTCTGGAAACACCATATATTTT TRBJ1-3 TRBV6-6 - TRBD1
CASSSLLAGADTQYF TGTGCCAGCAGCTCCTTGCTAGCGGGAGCCGATACGCAGTATTTT TRBJ2-3 TRBV5-4 - TRBD2
CASSPRTMNTEAFF TGTGCCAGCAGTCCCCGGACTATGAACACTGAAGCTTTCTTT TRBJ1-1 TRBV27 - -
CASSGLAGVGEQFF TGTGCCAGCAGTGGGCTAGCGGGAGTAGGGGAGCAGTTCTTC TRBJ2-1 TRBV2 - TRBD2
CASGKAPGQPFYSNQPQHF TGTGCCAGCGGTAAAGCTCCGGGACAGCCATTTTATAGCAATCAGCCCCAGCATTTT TRBJ1-5 TRBV2 - TRBD1
CASSLYSLSQETQYF TGTGCCAGCAGCTTATATTCCCTCTCCCAAGAGACCCAGTACTTC TRBJ2-5 TRBV7-9 - -
CAWSKRATEAFF TGTGCCTGGAGTAAGCGGGCCACTGAAGCTTTCTTT TRBJ1-1 TRBV30 - -
CASSTGHFYEQYF TGTGCCAGCAGCACGGGACATTTCTACGAGCAGTACTTC TRBJ2-7 TRBV7-2 - -
CASSTTGGRGYGYTF TGTGCCAGCAGCACCACAGGGGGCCGGGGCTATGGCTACACCTTC TRBJ1-2 TRBV7-9 - TRBD1
CASSQRDTDTQYF TGCGCCAGCAGCCAACGGGACACAGATACGCAGTATTTT TRBJ2-3 TRBV4-1 - -
CASSVHREAYEQYF TGTGCCAGCAGTGTTCACAGGGAAGCCTACGAGCAGTACTTC TRBJ2-7 TRBV2 - -
CASSLWSERGKNEQFF TGTGCCAGCAGCTTATGGTCTGAGCGGGGGAAAAATGAGCAGTTCTTC TRBJ2-1 TRBV7-2 - TRBD2
CATSRDNVRDNEQFF TGTGCCACCAGCAGAGATAACGTGAGAGACAATGAGCAGTTCTTC TRBJ2-1 TRBV15 - -
CASSAGILAKNIQYF TGTGCCAGCAGTGCAGGGATTCTAGCCAAAAACATTCAGTACTTC TRBJ2-4 TRBV2 - -
CASSERQGSTEAFF TGTGCCAGCAGTGAACGACAGGGGAGTACTGAAGCTTTCTTT TRBJ1-1 TRBV6-1 - TRBD1
CASSSGGAVSYEQYF TGTGCCAGCAGTTCCGGAGGAGCCGTTTCCTACGAGCAGTACTTC TRBJ2-7 TRBV6-5 - -
CASSPFWTANTGELFF TGTGCCAGCAGCCCCTTTTGGACAGCGAACACCGGGGAGCTGTTTTTT TRBJ2-2 TRBV7-9 - -
CASSFDGRAGTGELFF TGTGCCAGTAGTTTTGACGGGAGGGCCGGAACCGGGGAGCTGTTTTTT TRBJ2-2 TRBV19 - TRBD2
CASSLSPTGGYDTEAFF TGTGCCAGCAGCTTAAGTCCGACAGGGGGATATGACACTGAAGCTTTCTTT TRBJ1-1 TRBV7-3 - TRBD1
CASSDSQGVGSPLHF TGTGCCAGCAGTGACTCACAGGGTGTAGGGTCACCCCTCCACTTT TRBJ1-6 TRBV6-4 - -
CASSPIGAVGEQYF TGTGCCAGCAGCCCAATAGGGGCAGTCGGCGAGCAGTACTTC TRBJ2-7 TRBV7-9 - -
CASSQQVVSSYEQYF TGCGCCAGCAGCCAGCAGGTAGTGTCGTCCTACGAGCAGTACTTC TRBJ2-7 TRBV4-1 - -
CSVGTGAHYEQYF TGCAGCGTAGGGACAGGGGCCCACTACGAGCAGTACTTC TRBJ2-7 TRBV29-1 - TRBD1
CASSLAIRGNEQFF TGTGCCAGCAGCTTAGCAATCAGGGGCAATGAGCAGTTCTTC TRBJ2-1 TRBV7-9 once -
CASSVKTGESYGYTF TGTGCCAGCAGTGTGAAGACAGGGGAGAGCTATGGCTACACCTTC TRBJ1-2 TRBV6-1 few TRBD1
CASSTGIILRDGYTF TGTGCCAGCAGCACAGGGATTATTCTCCGGGATGGCTACACCTTC TRBJ1-2 TRBV16 few -
CSVTGISGYGYTF TGCAGCGTGACAGGGATTAGTGGCTATGGCTACACCTTC TRBJ1-2 TRBV29-1 - TRBD1
CASSADRDAIWPQHF TGTGCCAGCAGCGCGGACAGGGATGCGATCTGGCCCCAGCATTTT TRBJ1-5 TRBV7-9 - TRBD1